The sequence of this T cell receptor beta chain was determined in a study of blood T cell repertoires in COVID-19. Germline CDR1 is KGHDR and CDR2 is SFDVKD. Trimming took 5 bases from V and 1 from J, leaving 8 bases between them. The CDR3 consists of 13 residues. How the authors handled the data: Using reference gene primer amplification, nucleated cell counts were estimated. Assay used: immunoSEQ multiplex PCR; TCRdb lists only in-frame clones, some missing. V, J and clone size are taken as reported in that table, and D and trimming were inferred from the DNA itself. The sample contains 130,000 to 150,000 clones, around 85% of which appear only once. Recovery meant two consecutive negative NP/OP PCR tests, professional clearance, or resolved symptoms.

Sequenced: PBMCs or T cells enriched from blood (not recorded which). The chain is built from TRBV24-1 and TRBJ2-7; D might be TRBD1 (5 bases). This clonotype was obtained from a man aged 45-60 years who had recovered from COVID-19. The CDR3 loop is CATSVPGSYEQYF. As DNA, the CDR3 is TGTGCCACCAGTGTCCCAGGGTCCTACGAGCAGTACTTC.